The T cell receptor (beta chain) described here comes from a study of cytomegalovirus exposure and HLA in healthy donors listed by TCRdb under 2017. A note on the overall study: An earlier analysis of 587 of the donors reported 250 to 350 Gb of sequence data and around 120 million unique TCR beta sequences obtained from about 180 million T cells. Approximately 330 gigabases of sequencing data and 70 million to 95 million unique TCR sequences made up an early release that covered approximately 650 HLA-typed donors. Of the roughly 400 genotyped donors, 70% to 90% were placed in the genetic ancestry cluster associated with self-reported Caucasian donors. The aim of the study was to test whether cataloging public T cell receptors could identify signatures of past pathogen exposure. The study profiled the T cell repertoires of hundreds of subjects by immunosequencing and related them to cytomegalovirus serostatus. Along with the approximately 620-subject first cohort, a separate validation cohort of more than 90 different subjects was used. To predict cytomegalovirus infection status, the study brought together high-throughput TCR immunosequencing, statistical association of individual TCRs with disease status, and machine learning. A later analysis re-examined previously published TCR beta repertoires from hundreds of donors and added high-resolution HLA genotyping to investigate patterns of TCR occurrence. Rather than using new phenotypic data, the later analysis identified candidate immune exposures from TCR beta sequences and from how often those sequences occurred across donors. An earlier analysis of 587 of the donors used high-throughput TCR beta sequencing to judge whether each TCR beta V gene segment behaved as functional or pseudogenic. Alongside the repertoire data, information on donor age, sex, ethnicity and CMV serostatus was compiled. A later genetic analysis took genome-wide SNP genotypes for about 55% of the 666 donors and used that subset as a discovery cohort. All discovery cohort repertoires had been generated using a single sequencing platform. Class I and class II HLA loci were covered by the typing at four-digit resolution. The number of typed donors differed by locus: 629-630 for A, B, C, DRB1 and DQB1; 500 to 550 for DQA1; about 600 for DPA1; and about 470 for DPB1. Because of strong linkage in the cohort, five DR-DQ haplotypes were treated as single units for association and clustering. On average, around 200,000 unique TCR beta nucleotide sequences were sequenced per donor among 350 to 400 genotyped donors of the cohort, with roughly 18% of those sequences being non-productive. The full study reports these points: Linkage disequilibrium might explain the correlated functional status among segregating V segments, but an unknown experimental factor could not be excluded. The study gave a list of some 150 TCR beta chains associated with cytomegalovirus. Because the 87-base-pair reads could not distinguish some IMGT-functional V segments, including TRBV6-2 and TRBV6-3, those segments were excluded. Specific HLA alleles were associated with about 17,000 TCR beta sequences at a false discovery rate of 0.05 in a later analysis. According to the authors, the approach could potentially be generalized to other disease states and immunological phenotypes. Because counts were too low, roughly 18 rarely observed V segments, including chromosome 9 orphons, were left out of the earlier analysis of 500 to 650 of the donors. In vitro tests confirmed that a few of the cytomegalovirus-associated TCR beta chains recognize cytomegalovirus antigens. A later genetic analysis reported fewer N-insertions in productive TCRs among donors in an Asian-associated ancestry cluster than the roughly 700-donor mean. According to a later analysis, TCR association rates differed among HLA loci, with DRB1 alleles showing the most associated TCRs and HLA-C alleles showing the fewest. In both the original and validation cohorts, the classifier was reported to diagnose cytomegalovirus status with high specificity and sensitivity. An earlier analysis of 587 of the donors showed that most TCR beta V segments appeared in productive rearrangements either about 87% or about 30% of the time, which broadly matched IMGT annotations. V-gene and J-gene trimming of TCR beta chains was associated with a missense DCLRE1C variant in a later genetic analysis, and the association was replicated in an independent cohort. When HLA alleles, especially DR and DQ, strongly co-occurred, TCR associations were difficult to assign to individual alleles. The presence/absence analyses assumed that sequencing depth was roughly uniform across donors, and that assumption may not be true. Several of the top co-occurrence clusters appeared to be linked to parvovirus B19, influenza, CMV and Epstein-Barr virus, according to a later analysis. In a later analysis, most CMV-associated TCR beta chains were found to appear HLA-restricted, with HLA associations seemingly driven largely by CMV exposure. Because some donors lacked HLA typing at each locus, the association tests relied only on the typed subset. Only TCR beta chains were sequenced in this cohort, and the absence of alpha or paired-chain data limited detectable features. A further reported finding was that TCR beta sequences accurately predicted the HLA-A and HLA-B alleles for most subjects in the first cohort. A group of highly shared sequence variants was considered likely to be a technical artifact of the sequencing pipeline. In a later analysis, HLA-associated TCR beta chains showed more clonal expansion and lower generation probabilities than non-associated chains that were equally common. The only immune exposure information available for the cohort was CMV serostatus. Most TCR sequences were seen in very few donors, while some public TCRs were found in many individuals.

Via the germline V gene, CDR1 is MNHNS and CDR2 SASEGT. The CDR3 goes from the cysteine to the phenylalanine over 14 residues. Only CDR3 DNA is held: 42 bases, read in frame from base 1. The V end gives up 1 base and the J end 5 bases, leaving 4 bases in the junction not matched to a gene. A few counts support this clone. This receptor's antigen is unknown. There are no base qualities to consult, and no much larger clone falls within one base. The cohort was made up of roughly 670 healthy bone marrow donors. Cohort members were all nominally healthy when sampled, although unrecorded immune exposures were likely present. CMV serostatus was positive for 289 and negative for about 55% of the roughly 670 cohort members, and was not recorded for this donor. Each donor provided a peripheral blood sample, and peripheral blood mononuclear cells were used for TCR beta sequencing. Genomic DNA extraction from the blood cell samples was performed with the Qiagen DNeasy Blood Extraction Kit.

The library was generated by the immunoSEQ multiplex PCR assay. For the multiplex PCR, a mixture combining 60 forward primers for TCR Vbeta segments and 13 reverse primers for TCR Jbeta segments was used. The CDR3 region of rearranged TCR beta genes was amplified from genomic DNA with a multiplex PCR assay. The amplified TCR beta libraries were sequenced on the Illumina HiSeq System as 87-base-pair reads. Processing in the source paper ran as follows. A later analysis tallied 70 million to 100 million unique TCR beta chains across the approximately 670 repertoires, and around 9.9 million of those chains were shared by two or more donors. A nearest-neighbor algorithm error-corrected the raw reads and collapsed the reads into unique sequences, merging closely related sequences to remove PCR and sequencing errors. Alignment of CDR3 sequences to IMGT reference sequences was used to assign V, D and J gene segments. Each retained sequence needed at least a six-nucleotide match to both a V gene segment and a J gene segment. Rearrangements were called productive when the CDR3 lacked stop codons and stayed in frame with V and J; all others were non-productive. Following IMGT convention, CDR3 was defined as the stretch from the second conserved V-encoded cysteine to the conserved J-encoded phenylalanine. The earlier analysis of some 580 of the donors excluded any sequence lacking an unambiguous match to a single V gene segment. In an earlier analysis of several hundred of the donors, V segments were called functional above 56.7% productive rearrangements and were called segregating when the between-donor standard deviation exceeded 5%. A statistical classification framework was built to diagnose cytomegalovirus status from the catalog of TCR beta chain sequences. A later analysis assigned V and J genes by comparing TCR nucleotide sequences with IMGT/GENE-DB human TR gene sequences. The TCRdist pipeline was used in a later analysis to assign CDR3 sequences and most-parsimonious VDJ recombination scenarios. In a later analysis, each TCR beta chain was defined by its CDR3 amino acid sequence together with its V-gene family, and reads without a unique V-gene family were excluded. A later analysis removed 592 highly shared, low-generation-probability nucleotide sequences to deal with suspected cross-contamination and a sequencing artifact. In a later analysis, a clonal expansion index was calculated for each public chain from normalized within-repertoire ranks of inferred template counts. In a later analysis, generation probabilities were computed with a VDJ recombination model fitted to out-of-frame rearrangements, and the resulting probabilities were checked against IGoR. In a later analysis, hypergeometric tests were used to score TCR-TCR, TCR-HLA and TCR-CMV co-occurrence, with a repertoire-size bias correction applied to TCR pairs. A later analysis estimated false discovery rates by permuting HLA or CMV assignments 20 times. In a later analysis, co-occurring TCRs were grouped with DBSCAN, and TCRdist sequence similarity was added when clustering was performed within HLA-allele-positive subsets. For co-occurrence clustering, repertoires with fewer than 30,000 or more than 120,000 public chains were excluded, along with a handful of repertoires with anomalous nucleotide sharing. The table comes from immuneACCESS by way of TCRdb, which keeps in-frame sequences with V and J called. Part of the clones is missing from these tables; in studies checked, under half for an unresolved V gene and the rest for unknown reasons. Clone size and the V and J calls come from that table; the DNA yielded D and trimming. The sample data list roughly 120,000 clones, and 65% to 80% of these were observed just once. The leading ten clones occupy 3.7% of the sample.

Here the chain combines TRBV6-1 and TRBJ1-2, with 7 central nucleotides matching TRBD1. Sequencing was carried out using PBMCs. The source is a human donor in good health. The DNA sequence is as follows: TGTGCCAGCAGTGAAGGAGGGACAGCTTATGGCTACACCTTC. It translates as CASSEGGTAYGYTF.